At least ten counts were recorded for the clone carrying this T cell receptor (beta chain). The antigen is not known. The data were taken from a study of T-cell reconstitution after alpha-beta-depleted transplantation in children. It was with unique molecular identifiers that the TCRbeta library was prepared. Each CDR3 protein is one row after TCRdb ran MiXCR on the PCR reads. The sample shows 670,000 or so distinct CDR3 sequences, about 12% of them seen only once. The study, taken as a whole, reports: Where some patients showed high TCRbeta diversity at day 60, it came from recipient T cells and thymic progenitors that had survived. Reportedly, alpha-beta T cells present about two months post-transplant originated from several hundred expanded clones of graft origin. T-cell numbers and diversity one year post-transplant derived largely from freshly generated T cells.

The V and J ends lost 6 bases and 0 bases respectively, with 15 bases between them. The CDR3 spans 14 residues. Germline loops: CDR1 DFQATT, CDR2 SNEGSKA (reference sequence). Source: PBMCs, taken before TCRalphabeta/CD19-depleted stem cell transplant. V gene TRBV20-1 combines with J gene TRBJ2-7; tentatively, D is TRBD2 (6 bases). This receptor was obtained from a girl under 10 years old with congenital amegakaryocytic thrombocytopenia, due to receive a stem cell transplant. In nucleotides, the CDR3 is TGCAGTGCCTGGTGGCGGGACGGCTCCTACGAGCAGTACTTC. It specifies CSAWWRDGSYEQYF.